This T cell receptor (beta chain) was captured in a study of graft-versus-host responses after intestinal transplantation. Assay: immunoSEQ multiplex PCR; the TCRdb copy retains only in-frame clones and omits some. The sample lists 8,500 to 10,000 clones, about 90% seen once, with approximately 2.3% in the top ten. Comment on this clone: What it binds is unknown.

Germline V gives CDR1 SGHNT, CDR2 YYREEE (reference sequence). Trimming pared 2 bases from V and 5 bases from J, leaving 17 bases between. This CDR3 has 15 amino acids. The study's findings and limits: Peak GvH clone levels in circulation were associated with early post-transplant HvG declines. GvH clones were found in recipient marrow; some appeared first in ileum or blood.

This sample comprised PBMCs, obtained around 47 days after intestinal transplant. The V call is TRBV5-4, the J call TRBJ2-7; tentative D call: TRBD1 (6 bases). The receptor was isolated from a human patient who received an intestinal transplant, so some T cells may come from the graft donor. CDR3 sequence: CASSFNPRGDNEQYF. The CDR3, as DNA: TGTGCCAGCAGCTTTAACCCCAGGGGAGACAACGAGCAGTACTTC.